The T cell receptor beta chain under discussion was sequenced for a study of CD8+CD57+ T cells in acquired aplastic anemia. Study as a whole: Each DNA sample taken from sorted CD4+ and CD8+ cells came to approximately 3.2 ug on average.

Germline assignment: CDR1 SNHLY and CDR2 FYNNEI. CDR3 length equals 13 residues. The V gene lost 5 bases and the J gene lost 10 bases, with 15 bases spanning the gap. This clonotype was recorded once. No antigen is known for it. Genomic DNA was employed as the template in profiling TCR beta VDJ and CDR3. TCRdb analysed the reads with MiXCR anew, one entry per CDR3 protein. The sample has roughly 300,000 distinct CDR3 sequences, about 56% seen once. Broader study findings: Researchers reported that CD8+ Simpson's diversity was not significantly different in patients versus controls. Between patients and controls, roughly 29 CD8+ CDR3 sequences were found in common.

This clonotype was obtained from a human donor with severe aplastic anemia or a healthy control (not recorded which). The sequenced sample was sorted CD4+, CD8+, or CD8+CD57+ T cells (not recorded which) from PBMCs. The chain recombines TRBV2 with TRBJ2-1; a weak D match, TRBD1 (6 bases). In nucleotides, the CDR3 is TGTGCCAGCAGTCGTGGAACCGGGACAGAGCAGTTCTTC. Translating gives CASSRGTGTEQFF.